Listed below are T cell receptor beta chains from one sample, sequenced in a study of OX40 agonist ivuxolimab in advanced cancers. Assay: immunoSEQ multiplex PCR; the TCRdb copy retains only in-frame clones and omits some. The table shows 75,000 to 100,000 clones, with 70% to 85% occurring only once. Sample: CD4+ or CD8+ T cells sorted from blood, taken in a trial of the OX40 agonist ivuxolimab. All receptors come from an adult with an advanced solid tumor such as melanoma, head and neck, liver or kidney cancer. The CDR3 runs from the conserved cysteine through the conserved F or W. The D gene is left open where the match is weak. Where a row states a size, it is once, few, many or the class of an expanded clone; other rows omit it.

DNA: TGTGCCAGCAGAGTTATAGGGAGGTATGGCTACACCTTC; CDR3: CASRVIGRYGYTF; length: 13; V: TRBV6-5; size: -; J: TRBJ1-2; D: -
DNA: TGCAGCGTTGGAGACAGGGATCTCCTCGCCAACTATGGCTACACCTTC; CDR3: CSVGDRDLLANYGYTF; length: 16; V: TRBV29-1; size: -; J: TRBJ1-2; D: TRBD1
DNA: TGTGCCAGCAGCCAAGATACTAGCGGGGGGCCATCCGAGCAGTACTTC; CDR3: CASSQDTSGGPSEQYF; length: 16; V: TRBV4-2; size: -; J: TRBJ2-7; D: TRBD2
DNA: TGTGCCAGCAGCGTAGCAACAAGCACAGATACGCAGTATTTT; CDR3: CASSVATSTDTQYF; length: 14; V: TRBV9; size: -; J: TRBJ2-3; D: -
DNA: TGCGCCAGCAGCTGGACAGTCACCGGGGAGCTGTTTTTT; CDR3: CASSWTVTGELFF; length: 13; V: TRBV5-1; size: -; J: TRBJ2-2; D: -
DNA: TGCGCCAGCAGGGTAATGGACCGGAGCCACGAGCAGTACTTC; CDR3: CASRVMDRSHEQYF; length: 14; V: TRBV5-1; size: -; J: TRBJ2-7; D: -
DNA: TGTGCCAGCAGTTTACTCTCACAGACCTACAATGAGCAGTTCTTC; CDR3: CASSLLSQTYNEQFF; length: 15; V: TRBV27; size: -; J: TRBJ2-1; D: -
DNA: TGTGCCAGCAGCACAGGACCCTACCCCCAAGAGACCCAGTACTTC; CDR3: CASSTGPYPQETQYF; length: 15; V: TRBV5-6; size: -; J: TRBJ2-5; D: -
DNA: TGTGCCAGCAGCGCAGTGCCTCTCTGGGAGTACAATGAGCAGTTCTTC; CDR3: CASSAVPLWEYNEQFF; length: 16; V: TRBV7-6; size: -; J: TRBJ2-1; D: -
DNA: TGCGCCAGCAGCTTGTCGGGGGCGAGGGATGAAAAACTGTTTTTT; CDR3: CASSLSGARDEKLFF; length: 15; V: TRBV5-1; size: -; J: TRBJ1-4; D: -
DNA: TGTGCCAGCAGAACAACAGGGGAGGCTGGCTACACCTTC; CDR3: CASRTTGEAGYTF; length: 13; V: TRBV6-5; size: -; J: TRBJ1-2; D: TRBD1
DNA: TGCGCCAGCAGCTTGGAGGCAGGGGAAGCCTACGAGCAGTACTTC; CDR3: CASSLEAGEAYEQYF; length: 15; V: TRBV5-1; size: -; J: TRBJ2-7; D: -
DNA: TGTGCTAGTGGTTTGGTTCTCCGTAGCGGGGGATTCTACAATGAGCAGTTCTTC; CDR3: CASGLVLRSGGFYNEQFF; length: 18; V: TRBV12-5; size: -; J: TRBJ2-1; D: TRBD2
DNA: TGTGCCAGCAGCCGTAGCGGGAGAGCTCCTCTTCTTCATACGCAGTATTTT; CDR3: CASSRSGRAPLLHTQYF; length: 17; V: TRBV5-6; size: -; J: TRBJ2-3; D: TRBD2
DNA: TGTGCCAGCAGGCCTAATACAGGGGTCGGAAACACCATATATTTT; CDR3: CASRPNTGVGNTIYF; length: 15; V: TRBV6-5; size: -; J: TRBJ1-3; D: TRBD1
DNA: TGTGCCAGCAGCTTGTGGGGGTCCTACGAGCAGTACTTC; CDR3: CASSLWGSYEQYF; length: 13; V: TRBV5-4; size: -; J: TRBJ2-7; D: -
DNA: TGTGCCAGCAGCCAGAGGTACCGGGACAGGTCCTACAATGAGCAGTTCTTC; CDR3: CASSQRYRDRSYNEQFF; length: 17; V: TRBV16; size: once; J: TRBJ2-1; D: TRBD1
DNA: TGTGCCAGCAGAGACAGGGGGGTCACTGAAGCTTTCTTT; CDR3: CASRDRGVTEAFF; length: 13; V: TRBV6-5; size: -; J: TRBJ1-1; D: TRBD1
DNA: TGTGCCAGCAGCGAGGCCCCCCTGGACTTTTACACCGGGGAGCTGTTTTTT; CDR3: CASSEAPLDFYTGELFF; length: 17; V: TRBV9; size: -; J: TRBJ2-2; D: -
DNA: TGTGCCAGCAGCGGACGAAAGATTTCACCCCTCCACTTT; CDR3: CASSGRKISPLHF; length: 13; V: TRBV21-1; size: -; J: TRBJ1-6; D: -
DNA: TGTGCCAGTAGTACCCCTCCTGGACGGGAGCAGTACTTC; CDR3: CASSTPPGREQYF; length: 13; V: TRBV19; size: -; J: TRBJ2-7; D: -
DNA: TGTGCCAGCAGTGTTGGACTAGCGCGGGCGGAGCAGTTCTTC; CDR3: CASSVGLARAEQFF; length: 14; V: TRBV2; size: -; J: TRBJ2-1; D: TRBD2
DNA: TGTGCCAGCAGCTTAATTTCCGGGACTAGCGGGAGGGGCAATGAGCAGTTCTTC; CDR3: CASSLISGTSGRGNEQFF; length: 18; V: TRBV11-2; size: -; J: TRBJ2-1; D: TRBD2
DNA: TGTGCCAGCAGCTTAGAGGGACTAGTCCAGGCCAACGTCCTGACTTTC; CDR3: CASSLEGLVQANVLTF; length: 16; V: TRBV7-9; size: -; J: TRBJ2-6; D: TRBD2
DNA: TGTGCCAGCAGCTTGCACTTATTGAACACTGAAGCTTTCTTT; CDR3: CASSLHLLNTEAFF; length: 14; V: TRBV7-8; size: few; J: TRBJ1-1; D: -
DNA: TGTGCCAGCAGCCTGAGCGGGAGCACAGATACGCAGTATTTT; CDR3: CASSLSGSTDTQYF; length: 14; V: TRBV7-2; size: -; J: TRBJ2-3; D: -
DNA: TGTGCCAGCAGCCTCAGCGGGGGCACGGGGAACACTGAAGCTTTCTTT; CDR3: CASSLSGGTGNTEAFF; length: 16; V: TRBV7-9; size: -; J: TRBJ1-1; D: -
DNA: TGTGCCAGCAGCGCCAGGCTAGCGGCAGAGCAGTACTTC; CDR3: CASSARLAAEQYF; length: 13; V: TRBV11-2; size: -; J: TRBJ2-7; D: TRBD2
DNA: TGTGCCAGCAGCTTCGCCAGGGGGAACTACGAGCAGTACTTC; CDR3: CASSFARGNYEQYF; length: 14; V: TRBV7-2; size: -; J: TRBJ2-7; D: TRBD1
DNA: TGTGCCAGCAAGTTGGAGTTAACCTACGAGCAGTACTTC; CDR3: CASKLELTYEQYF; length: 13; V: TRBV2; size: -; J: TRBJ2-7; D: -
DNA: TGTGCCAGCAGCTTGGGCCTAGCGGGGAACAATGAGCAGTTCTTC; CDR3: CASSLGLAGNNEQFF; length: 15; V: TRBV5-8; size: -; J: TRBJ2-1; D: TRBD2
DNA: TGTGCCAGCAGCCTAGAGGGACAGGGGGGGGATGAGCAGTTCTTC; CDR3: CASSLEGQGGDEQFF; length: 15; V: TRBV4-2; size: once; J: TRBJ2-1; D: TRBD1
DNA: TGCGCCAGCAGTCGGCCGGGAACACCAGCGGACTACCCCTACGAGCAGTACTTC; CDR3: CASSRPGTPADYPYEQYF; length: 18; V: TRBV23-1; size: -; J: TRBJ2-7; D: -
DNA: TGTGCCAGCTCACCTCAACAGGGAGGAAATCAGCCCCAGCATTTT; CDR3: CASSPQQGGNQPQHF; length: 15; V: TRBV18; size: few; J: TRBJ1-5; D: -
DNA: TGTGCCAGCACCGTAGGGGGCGCAAACTCTGGAAACACCATATATTTT; CDR3: CASTVGGANSGNTIYF; length: 16; V: TRBV2; size: -; J: TRBJ1-3; D: TRBD1
DNA: TGTGCCAGCAGTGAACGGCAGGGGCCTGGTAGCAATCAGCCCCAGCATTTT; CDR3: CASSERQGPGSNQPQHF; length: 17; V: TRBV2; size: -; J: TRBJ1-5; D: -
DNA: TGTGCCAGCAGCCGCCGACAGGGGGAAAGGTACGAGCAGTACTTC; CDR3: CASSRRQGERYEQYF; length: 15; V: TRBV6-6; size: -; J: TRBJ2-7; D: TRBD1
DNA: TGTGTCACGAGGACAGCAAGGCAGCAGTTCTTC; CDR3: CVTRTARQQFF; length: 11; V: TRBV21-1; size: -; J: TRBJ2-1; D: -
DNA: TGTGCCAGCAGCCGGGGGGGAACAGATACGCAGTATTTT; CDR3: CASSRGGTDTQYF; length: 13; V: TRBV7-3; size: -; J: TRBJ2-3; D: TRBD2
DNA: TGTGCCAGCAGCCTCCCTTTGGGGGGGACGGACGGGGAGCTGTTTTTT; CDR3: CASSLPLGGTDGELFF; length: 16; V: TRBV7-6; size: -; J: TRBJ2-2; D: TRBD2